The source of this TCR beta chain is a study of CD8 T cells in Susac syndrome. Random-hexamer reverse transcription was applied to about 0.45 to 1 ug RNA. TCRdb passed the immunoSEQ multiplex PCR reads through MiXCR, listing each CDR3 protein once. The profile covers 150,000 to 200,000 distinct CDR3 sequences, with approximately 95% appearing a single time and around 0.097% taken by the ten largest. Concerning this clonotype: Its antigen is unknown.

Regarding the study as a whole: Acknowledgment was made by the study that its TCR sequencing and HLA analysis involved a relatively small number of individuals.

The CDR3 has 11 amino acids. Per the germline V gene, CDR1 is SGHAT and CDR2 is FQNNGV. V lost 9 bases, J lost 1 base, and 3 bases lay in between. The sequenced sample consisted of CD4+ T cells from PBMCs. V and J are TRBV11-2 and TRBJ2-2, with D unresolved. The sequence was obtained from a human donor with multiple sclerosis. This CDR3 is CASMNTGELFF. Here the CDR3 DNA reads TGTGCCAGTATGAACACCGGGGAGCTGTTTTTT.